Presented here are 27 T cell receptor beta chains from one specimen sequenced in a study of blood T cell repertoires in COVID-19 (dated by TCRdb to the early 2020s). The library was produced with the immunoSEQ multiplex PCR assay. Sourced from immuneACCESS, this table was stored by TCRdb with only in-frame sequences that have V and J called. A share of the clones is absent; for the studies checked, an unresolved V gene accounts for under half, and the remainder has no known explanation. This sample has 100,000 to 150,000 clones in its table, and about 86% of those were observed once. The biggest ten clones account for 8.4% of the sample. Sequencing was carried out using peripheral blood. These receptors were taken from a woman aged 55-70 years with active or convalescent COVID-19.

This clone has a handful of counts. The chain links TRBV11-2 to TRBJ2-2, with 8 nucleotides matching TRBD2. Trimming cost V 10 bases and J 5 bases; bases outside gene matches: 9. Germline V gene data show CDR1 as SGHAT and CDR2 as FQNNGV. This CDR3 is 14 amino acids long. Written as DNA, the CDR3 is TGTGCCACGGGAGGGATCAGGTGGACCGGGGAGCTGTTTTTT. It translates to CATGGIRWTGELFF.

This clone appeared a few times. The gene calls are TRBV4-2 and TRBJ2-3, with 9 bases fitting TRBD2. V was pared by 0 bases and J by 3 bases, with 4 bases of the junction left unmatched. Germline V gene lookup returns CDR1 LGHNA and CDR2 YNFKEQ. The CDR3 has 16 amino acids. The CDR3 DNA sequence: TGTGCCAGCAGCCAAGATTTCGGACTAGCGACAGATACGCAGTATTTT. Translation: CASSQDFGLATDTQYF.

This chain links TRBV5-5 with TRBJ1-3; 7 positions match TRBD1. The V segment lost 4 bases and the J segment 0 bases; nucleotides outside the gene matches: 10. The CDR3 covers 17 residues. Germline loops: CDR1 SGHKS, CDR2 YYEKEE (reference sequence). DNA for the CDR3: TGTGCCAGCAGCCCCTCCGGGACAGCAAACTCTGGAAACACCATATATTTT. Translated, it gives CASSPSGTANSGNTIYF.

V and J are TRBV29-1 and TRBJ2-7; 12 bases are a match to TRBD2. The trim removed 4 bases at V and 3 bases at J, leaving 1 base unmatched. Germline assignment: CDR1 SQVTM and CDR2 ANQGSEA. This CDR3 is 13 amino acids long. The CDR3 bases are TGCAGCGTTGCGACTAGCGGGAGCTACGAGCAGTACTTC. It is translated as CSVATSGSYEQYF.

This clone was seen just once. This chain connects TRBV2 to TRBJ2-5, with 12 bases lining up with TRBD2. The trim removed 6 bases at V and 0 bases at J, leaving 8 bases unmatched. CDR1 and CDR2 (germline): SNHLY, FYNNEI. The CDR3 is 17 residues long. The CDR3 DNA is TGTGCCAGCAGCCGCAGGACTAGCGGGGCATACCAAGAGACCCAGTACTTC. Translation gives CASSRRTSGAYQETQYF.

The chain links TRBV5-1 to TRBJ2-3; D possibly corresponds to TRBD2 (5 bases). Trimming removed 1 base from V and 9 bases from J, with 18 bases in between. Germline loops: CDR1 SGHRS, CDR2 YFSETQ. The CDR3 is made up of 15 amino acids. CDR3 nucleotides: TGCGCCAGCAGCTTGCATGTGGAAAGCGGACGAACGCAGTATTTT. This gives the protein CASSLHVESGRTQYF.

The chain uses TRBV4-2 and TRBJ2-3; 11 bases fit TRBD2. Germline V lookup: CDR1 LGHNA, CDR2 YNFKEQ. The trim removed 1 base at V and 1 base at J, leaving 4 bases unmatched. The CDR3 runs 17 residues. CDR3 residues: CASSQVGSGRGTDTQYF. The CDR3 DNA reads TGTGCCAGCAGCCAAGTGGGTAGCGGGAGGGGCACAGATACGCAGTATTTT.

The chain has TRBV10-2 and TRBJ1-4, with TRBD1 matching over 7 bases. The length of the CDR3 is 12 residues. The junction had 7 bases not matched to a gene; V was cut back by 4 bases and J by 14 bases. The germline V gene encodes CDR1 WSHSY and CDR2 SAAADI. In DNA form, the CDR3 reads TGCGCCAGCAGTGTCCCGACAGGGAGGCTGTTTTTT. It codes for CASSVPTGRLFF.

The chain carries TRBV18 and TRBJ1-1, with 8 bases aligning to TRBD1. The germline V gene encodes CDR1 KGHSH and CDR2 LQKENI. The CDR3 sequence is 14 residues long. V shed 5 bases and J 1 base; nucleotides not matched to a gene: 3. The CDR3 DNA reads TGTGCCAGCTCAGGAACAGGGGGGAACACTGAAGCTTTCTTT. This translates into CASSGTGGNTEAFF.

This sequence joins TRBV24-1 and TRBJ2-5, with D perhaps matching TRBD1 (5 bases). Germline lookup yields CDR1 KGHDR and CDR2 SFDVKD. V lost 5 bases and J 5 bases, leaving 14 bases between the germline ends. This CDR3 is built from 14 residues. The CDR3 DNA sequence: TGTGCCACCAGTGGAGTAAGGGGTATTGAGACCCAGTACTTC. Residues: CATSGVRGIETQYF.

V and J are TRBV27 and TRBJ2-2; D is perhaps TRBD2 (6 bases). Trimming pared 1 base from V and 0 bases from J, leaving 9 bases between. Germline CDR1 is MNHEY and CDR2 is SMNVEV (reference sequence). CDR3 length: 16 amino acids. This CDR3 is CASSLWRDANTGELFF. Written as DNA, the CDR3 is TGTGCCAGCAGTTTATGGCGGGATGCGAACACCGGGGAGCTGTTTTTT.

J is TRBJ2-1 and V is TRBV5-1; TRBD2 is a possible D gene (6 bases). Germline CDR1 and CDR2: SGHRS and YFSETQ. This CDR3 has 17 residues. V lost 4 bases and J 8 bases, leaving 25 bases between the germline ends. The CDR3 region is CASSLGTSRPLMDEQFF. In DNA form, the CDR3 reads TGCGCCAGCAGCCTAGGGACTTCTAGACCGTTAATGGATGAGCAGTTCTTC. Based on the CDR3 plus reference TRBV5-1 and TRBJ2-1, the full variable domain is KAGVTQTPRYLIKTRGQQVTLSCSPISGHRSVSWYQQTPGQGLQFLFEYFSETQRNKGNFPGRFSGRQFSNSRSEMNVSTLELGDSALYLCASSLGTSRPLMDEQFFGPGTRLTVL.

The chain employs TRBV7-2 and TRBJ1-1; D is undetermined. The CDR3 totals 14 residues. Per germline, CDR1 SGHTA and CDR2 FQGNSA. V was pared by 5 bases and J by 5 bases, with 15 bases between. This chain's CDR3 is CASSNIPGRTEAFF. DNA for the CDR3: TGTGCCAGCAGCAATATCCCGGGGAGGACTGAAGCTTTCTTT.

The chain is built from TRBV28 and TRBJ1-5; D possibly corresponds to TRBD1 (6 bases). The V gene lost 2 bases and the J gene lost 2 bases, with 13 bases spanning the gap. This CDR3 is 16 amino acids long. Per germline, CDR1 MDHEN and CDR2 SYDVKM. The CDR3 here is CASSLGQGMGNQPQHF. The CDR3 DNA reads TGTGCCAGCAGTTTAGGGCAGGGGATGGGCAATCAGCCCCAGCATTTT.

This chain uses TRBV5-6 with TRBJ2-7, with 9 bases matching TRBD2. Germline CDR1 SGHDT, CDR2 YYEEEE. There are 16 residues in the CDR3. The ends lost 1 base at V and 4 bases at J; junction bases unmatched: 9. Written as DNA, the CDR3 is TGTGCCAGCAGCTTGAGGGCTAGCGGGGATTGGTACGAGCAGTACGTC. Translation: CASSLRASGDWYEQYV.

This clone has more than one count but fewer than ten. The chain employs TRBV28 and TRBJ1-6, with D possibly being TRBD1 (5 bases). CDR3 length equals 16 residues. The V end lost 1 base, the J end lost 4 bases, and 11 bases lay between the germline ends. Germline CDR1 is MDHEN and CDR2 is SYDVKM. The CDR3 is CASSLLGTPYNSPLHF. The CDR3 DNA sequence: TGTGCCAGCAGTTTATTGGGGACTCCGTATAATTCACCCCTCCACTTT.

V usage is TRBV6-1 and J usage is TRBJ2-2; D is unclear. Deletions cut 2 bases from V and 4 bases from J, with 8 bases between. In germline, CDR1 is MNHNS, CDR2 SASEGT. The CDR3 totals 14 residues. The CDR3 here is CASSELGVTGELFF. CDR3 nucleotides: TGTGCCAGCAGTGAACTAGGTGTCACCGGGGAGCTGTTTTTT.

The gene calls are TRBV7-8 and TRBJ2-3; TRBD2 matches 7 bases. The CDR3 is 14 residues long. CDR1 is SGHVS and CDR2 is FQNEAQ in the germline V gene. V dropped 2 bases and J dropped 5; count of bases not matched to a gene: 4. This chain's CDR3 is CASSLPSGVDTQYF. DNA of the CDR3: TGTGCCAGCAGCTTACCGAGCGGGGTAGATACGCAGTATTTT.

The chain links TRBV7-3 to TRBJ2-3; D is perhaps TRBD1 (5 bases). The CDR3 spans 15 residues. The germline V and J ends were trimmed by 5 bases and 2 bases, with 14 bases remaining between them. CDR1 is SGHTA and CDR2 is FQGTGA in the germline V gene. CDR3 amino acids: CASSQGLPFTDTQYF. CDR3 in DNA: TGTGCCAGCAGCCAGGGTCTACCATTCACAGATACGCAGTATTTT.

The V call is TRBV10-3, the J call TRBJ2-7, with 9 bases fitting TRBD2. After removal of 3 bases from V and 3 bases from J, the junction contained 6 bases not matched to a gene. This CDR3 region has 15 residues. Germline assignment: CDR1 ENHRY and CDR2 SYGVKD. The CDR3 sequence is CAISDRSRGGYEQYV. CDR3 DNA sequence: TGTGCCATCAGTGATAGATCGCGGGGGGGCTACGAGCAGTACGTC.

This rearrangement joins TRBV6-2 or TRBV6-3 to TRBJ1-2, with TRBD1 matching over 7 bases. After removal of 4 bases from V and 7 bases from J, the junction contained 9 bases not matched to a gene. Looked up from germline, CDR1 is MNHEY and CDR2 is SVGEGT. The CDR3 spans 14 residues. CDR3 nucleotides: TGTGCCAGCAGTTCGAGGGGGCTCGGAGGTGGCTACACCTTC. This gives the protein CASSSRGLGGGYTF.

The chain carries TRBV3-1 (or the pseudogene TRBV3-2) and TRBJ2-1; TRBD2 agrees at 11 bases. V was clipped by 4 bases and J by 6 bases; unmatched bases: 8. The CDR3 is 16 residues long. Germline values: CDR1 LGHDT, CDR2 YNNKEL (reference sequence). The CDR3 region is CASSPTIAGGLNEQFF. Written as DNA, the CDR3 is TGTGCCAGCAGCCCGACCATAGCGGGGGGGCTCAATGAGCAGTTCTTC.

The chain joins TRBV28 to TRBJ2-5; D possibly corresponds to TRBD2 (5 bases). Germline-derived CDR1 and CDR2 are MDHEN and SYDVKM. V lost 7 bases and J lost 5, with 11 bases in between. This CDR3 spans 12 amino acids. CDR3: CASKRGEETQYF. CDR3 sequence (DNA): TGTGCCAGCAAACGTGGGGAGGAGACCCAGTACTTC.

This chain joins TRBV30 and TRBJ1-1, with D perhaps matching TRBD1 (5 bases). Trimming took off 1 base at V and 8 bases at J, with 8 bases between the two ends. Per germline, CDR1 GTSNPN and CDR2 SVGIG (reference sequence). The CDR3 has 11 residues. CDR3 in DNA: TGTGCCTGGAGTGCAGGGAGGGAAGCTTTCTTT. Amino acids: CAWSAGREAFF. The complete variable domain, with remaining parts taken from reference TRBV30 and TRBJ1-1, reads SQTIHQWPATLVQPVGSPLSLECTVEGTSNPNLYWYRQAAGRGLQLLFYSVGIGQISSEVPQNLSASRPQDRQFILSSKKLLLSDSGFYLCAWSAGREAFFGQGTRLTVV.

The CDR3 protein is CASSKDDSRGDTQYF. In nucleotides, the CDR3 is TGTGCCAGCAGCAAAGATGACTCTAGGGGAGATACGCAGTATTTT. This rearrangement joins TRBV21-1 to TRBJ2-3; the table gives TRBD1 as D, unverified against the DNA. TRBV21-1 corresponds to a pseudogene. The CDR3 has 15 residues.

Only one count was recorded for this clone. The CDR3 here is CSASTDGYTF. For the CDR3, the DNA is TGCAGTGCTAGTACGGATGGCTACACCTTC. This chain links TRBV20-1 with TRBJ1-2; D is uncertain. V was clipped by 3 bases and J by 6 bases, with 5 bases between them. Germline V CDR1 and CDR2: DFQATT, SNEGSKA (reference sequence). The CDR3 extends over 10 amino acids.

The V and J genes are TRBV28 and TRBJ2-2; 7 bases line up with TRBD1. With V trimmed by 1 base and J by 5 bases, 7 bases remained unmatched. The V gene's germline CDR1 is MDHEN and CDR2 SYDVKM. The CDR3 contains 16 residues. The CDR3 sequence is CASSLSYRGRTGELFF. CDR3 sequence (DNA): TGTGCCAGCAGTTTATCCTACAGGGGAAGGACCGGGGAGCTGTTTTTT.